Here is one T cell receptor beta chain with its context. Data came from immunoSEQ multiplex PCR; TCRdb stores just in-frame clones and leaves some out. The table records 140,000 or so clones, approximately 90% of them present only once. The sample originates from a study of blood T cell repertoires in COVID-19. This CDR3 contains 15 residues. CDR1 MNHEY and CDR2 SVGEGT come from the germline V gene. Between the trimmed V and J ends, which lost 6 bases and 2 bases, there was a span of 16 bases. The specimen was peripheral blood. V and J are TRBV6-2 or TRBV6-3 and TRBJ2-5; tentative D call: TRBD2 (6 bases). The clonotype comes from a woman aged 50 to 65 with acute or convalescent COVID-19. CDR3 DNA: TGTGCCAGCAGCACGCTTGCGGGACCACAAGAGACCCAGTACTTC. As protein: CASSTLAGPQETQYF.